This T cell receptor beta chain was identified in a study of cytomegalovirus exposure and HLA in healthy donors. CDR1 PRHDT and CDR2 FYEKMQ come from the germline V gene (reference sequence). The CDR3 sequence is 14 residues long. V was pared by 2 bases and J by 0 bases, with 5 bases between. Both 60 Vbeta primers and 13 Jbeta primers went into the PCR. TCRdb's table, derived via immunoSEQ multiplex PCR, lists solely in-frame clones and lacks some. This table has under 200,000 clones, roughly 87% appearing once. A word on this clone: The missing conserved phenylalanine or tryptophan at the end of this CDR3 makes a read error likely.

This chain uses TRBV13 with TRBJ2-4; perhaps TRBD2 as D (5 bases). Sequenced: PBMCs. The TCR comes from a boy between 2 and 10 years old in good health and CMV-seronegative. CDR3 sequence (DNA): TGTGCCAGCAGCTTACTAGCAGCCAAAAACATTCAGTACCTC. This gives the protein CASSLLAAKNIQYL.